Listed below are T cell receptor beta chains from one sample, sequenced in a study of blood T cell repertoires in COVID-19. TCRdb's copy holds only in-frame clones and misses some; the assay was immunoSEQ multiplex PCR. The profile shows 250,000 to 300,000 clones, more than 75% of them singletons. The specimen was peripheral blood. These receptors were collected from a woman aged 55-70 years with COVID-19, enrolled during active disease. Both conserved end residues are part of each CDR3. A D gene is named only where the DNA matches it firmly. Size tells how often a clone was seen (once, few, many) or the class of an expanded clone, and some rows leave it out.

clone size	V gene	J gene	D gene	CDR3 DNA	CDR3 protein
NA	TRBV19	TRBJ2-3	TRBD2	TGTGCCAGTAGTTTGACTAGCGGGGGGACAGATACGCAGTATTTT	CASSLTSGGTDTQYF
NA	TRBV19	TRBJ1-2	TRBD1	TGTGCCAGTAGTATCTCCGGGACAGAGTATGGCTACACCTTC	CASSISGTEYGYTF
NA	TRBV3-1/TRBV3-2	TRBJ1-1	NA	TGTGCCAGCAGCCTAGTGGGGCAGGAAGCTTTCTTT	CASSLVGQEAFF
NA	TRBV7-8	TRBJ2-3	TRBD2	TGTGCCAGCAGCAATCTCCCTAGCGGGAGGGGAGGCAGCACAGATACGCAGTATTTT	CASSNLPSGRGGSTDTQYF
NA	TRBV5-4	TRBJ1-2	TRBD1	TGTGCCAGCAGCTGGGACAGTCATAACTATGGCTACACCTTC	CASSWDSHNYGYTF
once	TRBV6-5	TRBJ2-3	TRBD2	TGTGCCAGCAGGGTAGCTAGCGGACTCACAGATACGCAGTATTTT	CASRVASGLTDTQYF
NA	TRBV3-1/TRBV3-2	TRBJ2-3	TRBD2	TGTGCCAGCAGCGCCGGGACTAGCGGGAGGAGGAGGGACACAGATACGCAGTATTTT	CASSAGTSGRRRDTDTQYF
once	TRBV19	TRBJ1-1	NA	TGTGCCAGTAGTATCACAGGGACGATGAACACTGAAGCTTTCTTT	CASSITGTMNTEAFF
NA	TRBV18	TRBJ1-2	NA	TGTGCCAGCTCACCAGGGCAGCTAAACTATGGCTACACCTTC	CASSPGQLNYGYTF
once	TRBV7-3	TRBJ2-1	NA	TGTGCCAGCAGCTTGAGGGGGACAAGGCACAATGAGCAGTTCTTC	CASSLRGTRHNEQFF
NA	TRBV6-5	TRBJ2-7	NA	TGTGCCAGCCTGGCAGCCTACGAGCAGTACTTC	CASLAAYEQYF
NA	TRBV7-9	TRBJ2-1	TRBD2	TGTGCCAGCAGCTTAATGGCGGGAGGGCCGAAGGAGCAGTTCTTC	CASSLMAGGPKEQFF
NA	TRBV7-2	TRBJ2-3	TRBD2	TGTGCCAGCAGCCTGAGGCGGCTAGCGGGAGCTGATACGCAGTATTTT	CASSLRRLAGADTQYF
once	TRBV28	TRBJ2-3	TRBD1	TGTGCCAGCAGTTCAGCAGGGGGCGCGGATACGCAGTATTTT	CASSSAGGADTQYF
NA	TRBV19	TRBJ2-4	NA	TGTGCCAGTAGTACCATTTCTACTAGATCCAAAAACATTCAGTACTTC	CASSTISTRSKNIQYF
once	TRBV5-4	TRBJ1-3	NA	TGTGCCAGCAGCTCCGATTCAAGAGCTGGAAACACCATATATTTT	CASSSDSRAGNTIYF
NA	TRBV6-5	TRBJ2-7	NA	TGTGCCATTAACCGGGACTCCCGCTACGAGCAGTACTTC	CAINRDSRYEQYF
NA	TRBV29-1	TRBJ1-1	NA	TGCAGCGTTGATAGGGGTACGAACACTGAAGCTTTCTTT	CSVDRGTNTEAFF
NA	TRBV27	TRBJ1-2	TRBD1	TGTGCCAGCCGACCCGGGACAGGGCTCCCTCTATTTGGCTACACCTTC	CASRPGTGLPLFGYTF
NA	TRBV18	TRBJ2-1	TRBD2	TGTGCCAGCTCACTAGCGGGCCCCACAACCACCGGCTCCTACAATGAGCAGTTCTTC	CASSLAGPTTTGSYNEQFF
NA	TRBV9	TRBJ2-1	TRBD2	TGTGCCAGCAGCAGGGCCGGGACTAGCGGGATTCGCTACAATGAGCAGTTCTTC	CASSRAGTSGIRYNEQFF
NA	TRBV28	TRBJ1-3	NA	TGTGCCAGCAGTTTATATACACGAGGAAACACCATATATTTT	CASSLYTRGNTIYF
NA	TRBV19	TRBJ1-1	TRBD1	TGTGCCAGTAGTTACCATGGACAGGGGGCACGGAACACTGAAGCTTTCTTT	CASSYHGQGARNTEAFF
NA	TRBV1	TRBJ2-1	NA	TGCACCAGCAGCCAAGATCGTAGCGGGAATGAGCAGTTCTTC	CTSSQDRSGNEQFF
NA	TRBV6-5	TRBJ2-1	TRBD2	TGTGCCAGCAGACCGGGACTAGTCTCCTACAATGAGCAGTTCTTC	CASRPGLVSYNEQFF
NA	TRBV29-1	TRBJ2-3	TRBD1	TGCAGCGTTGGGGGGAGCGGACAGGGACGAACAGATACGCAGTATTTT	CSVGGSGQGRTDTQYF